These 16 T cell receptor beta chains originate from one sample sequenced in a study of cytomegalovirus exposure and HLA in healthy donors (dated by TCRdb to 2015 to 2018). Library creation used the immunoSEQ multiplex PCR assay. A mixture of 60 forward primers for TCR Vbeta segments and 13 reverse primers for TCR Jbeta segments was used in the multiplex PCR. What TCRdb holds here is the immuneACCESS table cut down to in-frame rearrangements. Part of the clones is not present; checked against another copy, under half of the missing clones reflect an unresolved V gene, and the others are unexplained. Present in this sample are about 72,000 clones, around 78% of which were seen just once. Of the sample, roughly 3.5% is held by the ten largest clones. Sequenced sample: PBMCs. The receptors stem from a man aged 35 to 55 in good health and CMV-seronegative.

As for this clone: It is likely a read error, because the conserved phenylalanine at the end of the CDR3 is missing. This chain joins TRBV5-1 and TRBJ1-1; TRBD1 matches 7 bases. CDR3 length equals 14 residues. V lost 4 bases, J lost 4 bases, and 7 bases stayed unmatched. CDR1 SGHRS and CDR2 YFSETQ come from the germline V gene. This chain's CDR3 is CASSLDRASTEAFL. As DNA, the CDR3 is TGCGCCAGCAGCCTTGACAGGGCCAGCACTGAAGCTTTCCTT.

The chain couples TRBV19 to TRBJ1-5, with D possibly matching TRBD1 (5 bases). CDR1 is LNHDA, CDR2 SQIVND, per germline (reference sequence). CDR3 size: 16 residues. Trimming cost V 3 bases and J 2 bases, with 14 bases left between them. CDR3 nucleotides: TGTGCCAGTAGTATTACCCCGGGGGATGGCAATCAGCCCCAGCATTTT. This gives the protein CASSITPGDGNQPQHF.

The chain employs TRBV28 and TRBJ1-1; D is undetermined. CDR1 MDHEN and CDR2 SYDVKM come from the germline V gene. With 2 bases removed from V and 4 bases from J, the gap between germline ends came to 14 bases. CDR3 length: 15 residues. The CDR3 here is CASSLAGLIITEAFF. CDR3 nucleotides: TGTGCCAGCAGTTTAGCAGGATTGATAATCACTGAAGCTTTCTTT.

In its sample, this clone was seen a few times. The chain employs TRBV29-1 and TRBJ2-3; the match to TRBD1 covers 7 bases. V shed 6 bases, J shed 1 base, and the junction held 1 base outside the gene matches. Germline V gene data show CDR1 as SQVTM and CDR2 as ANQGSEA. The length of the CDR3 is 12 residues. CDR3 in DNA: TGCAGCGTCGGACAGGGCACAGATACGCAGTATTTT. Its translation is CSVGQGTDTQYF.

The chain recombines TRBV10-3 with TRBJ2-2, with 10 bases identical to TRBD1. Trimming at V came to 6 bases and at J to 1 base, leaving 5 bases not matched to a gene. This CDR3 spans 16 amino acids. Germline CDR1 ENHRY, CDR2 SYGVKD. The CDR3 protein is CAISRQGAVNTGELFF. The CDR3 nucleotides read TGTGCCATCAGCAGACAGGGGGCCGTGAACACCGGGGAGCTGTTTTTT.

This clone showed up just a few times. In DNA, the CDR3 is TGTGCCAGTAGCGCCCCTCAATCACAGGGTTGGGCTGAAGCTTTCTTT. Translated, it gives CASSAPQSQGWAEAFF. This chain uses TRBV19 with TRBJ1-1; a weak D match, TRBD1 (6 bases). Germline V gene data show CDR1 as LNHDA and CDR2 as SQIVND (reference sequence). The length of the CDR3 is 16 residues. The germline V and J ends were trimmed by 6 bases and 6 bases, with 23 bases remaining between them.

The V call is TRBV19, the J call TRBJ1-2; tentative D call: TRBD1 (5 bases). Germline CDR1 and CDR2: LNHDA and SQIVND (reference sequence). CDR3 size: 17 residues. V gave up 7 bases and J gave up 0 bases, with 21 bases separating them. This CDR3 is CASTMRQSTVTNYGYTF. The CDR3 nucleotides read TGTGCCAGTACTATGCGACAGTCCACGGTTACTAACTATGGCTACACCTTC.

This clone showed up just a few times. The chain carries TRBV5-1 and TRBJ1-1; 8 bases agree with TRBD1. There are 14 residues in the CDR3. CDR1 and CDR2 (germline): SGHRS, YFSETQ. V lost 6 bases to trimming and J lost 4 bases; unmatched junction nucleotides: 8. The CDR3 nucleotides read TGCGCCAGCAACCAGGACAGGGAGGGCACTGAAGCTTTCTTT. This encodes CASNQDREGTEAFF. Full variable domain (remainder filled in from reference TRBV5-1 and TRBJ1-1): KAGVTQTPRYLIKTRGQQVTLSCSPISGHRSVSWYQQTPGQGLQFLFEYFSETQRNKGNFPGRFSGRQFSNSRSEMNVSTLELGDSALYLCASNQDREGTEAFFGQGTRLTVV.

The gene calls are TRBV5-1 and TRBJ2-5; no clear D. CDR3 length equals 16 residues. V shed 0 bases and J shed 4 bases, with 16 bases lying between them. Germline V gene data show CDR1 as SGHRS and CDR2 as YFSETQ. CDR3 DNA sequence: TGCGCCAGCAGCTTGGGGGCAGCAGCTCAAGGAGAGACCCAGTACTTC. Amino acids: CASSLGAAAQGETQYF. The full variable domain, completed using reference TRBV5-1 and TRBJ2-5, is KAGVTQTPRYLIKTRGQQVTLSCSPISGHRSVSWYQQTPGQGLQFLFEYFSETQRNKGNFPGRFSGRQFSNSRSEMNVSTLELGDSALYLCASSLGAAAQGETQYFGPGTRLLVL.

The V and J genes are TRBV19 and TRBJ1-6, with 7 positions matching TRBD1. With V trimmed by 0 bases and J by 7 bases, 15 bases remained unmatched. CDR3 length: 19 amino acids. The germline V gene has CDR1 LNHDA and CDR2 SQIVND (reference sequence). The CDR3 nucleotides are TGTGCCAGTAGTATAGATCTGGCGAGCGGCAGGGGGATCAATTCACCCCTCCACTTT. Translated: CASSIDLASGRGINSPLHF.

This chain uses TRBV4-1 with TRBJ1-1; 9 bases map to TRBD1. V lost 3 bases, J lost 5 bases, and 19 bases stayed unmatched. The CDR3 sequence is 19 residues long. Germline lookup yields CDR1 MGHRA and CDR2 YSYEKL. The CDR3 bases are TGCGCCAGCAGCCATCTCTCTTTTTTCCGGGACAGGGCGAAAACTGAAGCTTTCTTT. Its protein is CASSHLSFFRDRAKTEAFF.

V usage is TRBV28 and J usage is TRBJ2-7, with TRBD2 identical over 10 bases. The CDR3 extends over 14 amino acids. The junction had 5 bases not matched to a gene; V was cut back by 6 bases and J by 3 bases. CDR1 is MDHEN and CDR2 is SYDVKM in the germline V gene. CDR3 amino acids: CASSLAGVYYEQYF. The CDR3 coding sequence is TGTGCCAGCAGCCTAGCGGGGGTTTACTACGAGCAGTACTTC.

The count of this clone is one. The junction does not match germline at one end; this may be a read error. The CDR3 coding sequence is TGTGCCAGCAGCTTGAAGGCTAGCAGGCACTTC. Protein: CASSLKASRHF. V usage is TRBV5-8 and J usage is TRBJ2-7; the D gene is possibly TRBD2 (5 bases). In germline, CDR1 is SGHTS, CDR2 YDEGEE. This CDR3 comprises 11 residues. The whole variable domain, remainder taken from reference TRBV5-8 and TRBJ2-7, is EAGVTQSPTHLIKTRGQQATLRCSPISGHTSVYWYQQALGLGLQFLLWYDEGEERNRGNFPPRFSGRQFPNYSSELNVNALELEDSALYLCASSLKASRHFGPGTRLTVT.

The chain couples TRBV5-6 to TRBJ2-7; D possibly corresponds to TRBD1 (6 bases). V was cut by 5 bases and J by 1 base, with 16 bases left in between. This CDR3 has 15 residues. Germline CDR1 and CDR2: SGHDT and YYEEEE. CDR3 sequence reads: CASRSTLGTSYEQYF. The CDR3 bases are TGTGCCAGCAGAAGCACTCTGGGGACATCCTACGAGCAGTACTTC.

This clone has just a few counts. This rearrangement joins TRBV5-4 to TRBJ2-7; 7 nucleotides match TRBD2. Germline CDR1 is SGHNT and CDR2 is YYREEE (reference sequence). The CDR3 is 15 amino acids. V shed 5 bases, J shed 3 bases, and the junction held 11 bases outside the gene matches. The CDR3 loop reads CASRGGIIGSYEQYF. CDR3 in DNA: TGTGCCAGCAGGGGAGGGATCATCGGGAGCTACGAGCAGTACTTC.

In DNA, the CDR3 is TGTGCCTGGAGCGCGCCCCCACAGGGTGGAAATCAGCCCCAGCATTTT. This gives the protein CAWSAPPQGGNQPQHF. The rearrangement joins TRBV30 to TRBJ1-5; a weak D match, TRBD1 (6 bases). CDR1 GTSNPN and CDR2 SVGIG come from the germline V gene (reference sequence). The V end lost 3 bases, the J end lost 4 bases, and 19 bases lay between the germline ends. CDR3 size: 16 residues.